This T cell receptor beta chain was retrieved from a study of T cells after yellow fever vaccination. Study outcomes and limitations: Subsequent booster samples again held most clones from primary vaccination (nearly 98% CD4, nearly 90% CD8). FACS-sorted repertoires might harbor abundant contaminating clonotypes from the bulk population. The secondary response was weaker, and its peak arrived faster, on day 5 versus 15.

Comments on this clonotype: Its antigen is currently unknown.

The authors made TCR cDNA by 5'RACE template switching, adding a universal primer site and UMIs. Using its own MiXCR run on the 5' RACE reads, TCRdb lists one record per CDR3 protein. Among some 120,000 distinct CDR3 sequences listed, 13% to 15% were seen once. Material: CD8+ T cells sorted from PBMCs, obtained 5 days after the yellow fever booster vaccination. This receptor was obtained from a young man who received the YFV17D yellow fever vaccine.

This CDR3 reads CASGRDSYSSYEQYF. In nucleotides, the CDR3 is TGTGCTAGTGGGCGAGACAGTTACAGCTCCTACGAGCAGTACTTC. This chain connects TRBV12-5 to TRBJ2-7, with D possibly being TRBD1 (5 bases). This CDR3 has 15 residues. The germline V gene encodes CDR1 LGHNT and CDR2 FRNRAP. Deletions cut 6 bases from V and 0 bases from J, with 15 bases between.